The clone carrying this T cell receptor (beta chain) was detected ten times or more. For each extraction, RNA and DNA were obtained together from about 20-30 mg of unsorted bulk tissue. Researchers took samples from five separate regions of each tumor. CDR3 length: 17 residues. V was cut by 1 base and J by 1 base, with 16 bases left in between. Per germline, CDR1 MNHNS and CDR2 SASEGT. This entry is derived from a study of tumor-infiltrating lymphocytes in primary liver carcinoma. The authors made TCR beta cDNA from around 500 ng total RNA with a constant-region primer. A slightly modified ARM-PCR protocol with three nested multiplex PCR rounds produced these TCR beta libraries. A C-beta reverse primer and TRBV1-TRBV30 forward primers served in each of the first two PCR rounds, at 10 cycles apiece. TCRdb passed the multiplex PCR reads through MiXCR, listing each CDR3 protein once. Of more than 100,000 distinct CDR3 sequences listed, 55% to 65% are singletons.

The rearrangement links TRBV6-1 to TRBJ2-5; a possible D gene is TRBD1 (6 bases). The sample was liver tumor tissue from sampling region 1. The subset denotes: tumor region T1, superior pole. The sequence derives from a woman aged 60-70 years with primary liver carcinoma and hepatitis B virus infection. This CDR3 is CASSEGLWQDSQETQYF. As DNA, the CDR3 is TGTGCCAGCAGTGAAGGTCTATGGCAGGACAGCCAAGAGACCCAGTACTTC.